This TCR beta chain was documented in a study of blood T cell repertoires in COVID-19 (dated by TCRdb to about 2020). With respect to the entire study: The collaborator samples originated in the United States, Italy and Spain and spanned the acute and convalescent phases of COVID-19. The repertoires were made available in a free public database intended to serve as a resource for research on the immune response to SARS-CoV-2. HLA class I and class II types, where available, came from metadata supplied by the sample provider rather than from assay-based typing. The samples were drawn from the first 160 participants of the ongoing ImmuneRACE study and from over 950 subjects provided by 6 global collaborators. The prospective study material was composed of cDNA or gDNA derived from T cells, B-cell-depleted T cells, or PBMCs. Nearly every sample came with metadata listing a de-identified subject ID, COVID-19 status, age in years and sex. Deeply sampled blood TCRbeta repertoires from subjects exposed to, actively infected with, or recovered from COVID-19 were included in the dataset. Study-level results and caveats: The amount of clinical and demographic metadata varied by source and participant and was provided uncurated.

Enrolling through a virtual design, the prospective study's participants ranged in age from roughly 18 to 95 years and lived across some 23 United States geographic areas. To assign participants to cohorts, the prospective study relied on clinical history that participants themselves reported in a screening survey and a study questionnaire. In the prospective study, mobile phlebotomists collected whole blood, serum and a nasopharyngeal or oropharyngeal swab from each participant. Prospective study participants could optionally give additional blood draws and questionnaires over an approximately 2-month period. Prospective study blood samples were shipped either frozen or at room temperature before DNA extraction. A remark on this clone: The antigen this receptor binds is unknown. Within one base of it there is no much larger clone, and no base qualities were kept.

TCRbeta CDR3 regions were amplified from genomic DNA by means of the immunoSEQ Assay, a bias-controlled multiplex PCR. Under the source paper's analysis protocol: Nucleated cell counts per sample were estimated from amplification of reference gene primers within the assay. To quantify the absolute abundance of each unique TCRbeta CDR3 rearrangement, sequence reads were collapsed and filtered. For each sample, productive Simpson clonality was calculated by taking the square root of Simpson's diversity index across productive rearrangements. Drawn from immuneACCESS, this table holds only the in-frame rearrangements with V and J called that TCRdb kept. Clones are partly lost; checked studies trace under half to an unresolved V gene and leave the rest unexplained. D and trimming were read from the DNA, whereas the V and J calls and clone size are those reported in that table. This sample lists fewer than 300,000 clones; approximately 89% were detected once. The top ten clones comprise 1% to 1.5% of the sample.

From the cysteine through the phenylalanine, the CDR3 covers 15 amino acids. Just the 45-base CDR3 DNA is kept, in frame starting at base 1. Via the germline V gene (reference sequence), CDR1 is SGHNT and CDR2 YYREEE. The junction shows trimming of 0 bases on V and 5 bases on J, plus 14 bases between the germline ends. Material for sequencing was PBMCs or T cells enriched from blood (not recorded which). The rearranged segments are TRBV5-4 and TRBJ2-5; tentative D gene TRBD1, with 6 bases matching. This TCR derives from a woman aged 40 to 50 with acute COVID-19. DNA sequence: TGTGCCAGCAGCTTGGCGGGTGGGGGCTTGGAGACCCAGTACTTC. Its translation is CASSLAGGGLETQYF.